This entry concerns a single TCR beta chain. The entry originates in a study of chemoradiotherapy in HPV16-positive cancers. This CDR3 has 13 residues. V lost 1 base and J lost 7, with 10 bases in between. Germline CDR1 SGHTA, CDR2 FQGTGA. Clones were read by immunoSEQ multiplex PCR, and TCRdb kept only the in-frame ones, dropping some. The data contain roughly 3,500 clones, less than 95% of them seen just once; the ten biggest clones take up 2.5% to 3.5%. The TCR comes from a human donor with HPV-associated anogenital cancer. The chain joins TRBV7-3 to TRBJ1-1, with a tentative D call TRBD1 (5 bases). Sample acquisition took place from a patient who underwent chemoradiotherapy. The CDR3 is CASSLNQGGEAFF. DNA for the CDR3: TGTGCCAGCAGCTTAAACCAGGGAGGTGAAGCTTTCTTT. Full variable domain (remainder filled in from reference TRBV7-3 and TRBJ1-1): GAGVSQTPSNKVTEKGKYVELRCDPISGHTALYWYRQSLGQGPEFLIYFQGTGAADDSGLPNDRFFAVRPEGSVSTLKIQRTERGDSAVYLCASSLNQGGEAFFGQGTRLTVV.